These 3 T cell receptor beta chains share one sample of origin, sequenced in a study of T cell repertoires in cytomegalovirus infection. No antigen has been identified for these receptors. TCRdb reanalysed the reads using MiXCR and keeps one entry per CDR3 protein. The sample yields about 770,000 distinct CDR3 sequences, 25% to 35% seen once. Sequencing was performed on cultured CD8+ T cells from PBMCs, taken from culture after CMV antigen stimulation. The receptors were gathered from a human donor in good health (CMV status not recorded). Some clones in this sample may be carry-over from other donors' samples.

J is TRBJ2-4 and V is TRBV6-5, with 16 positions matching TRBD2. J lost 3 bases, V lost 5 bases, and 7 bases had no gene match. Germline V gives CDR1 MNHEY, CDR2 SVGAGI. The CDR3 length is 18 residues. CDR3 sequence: CASSRGLAGGGDKNIQYF. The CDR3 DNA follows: TGTGCCAGCAGTCGGGGACTAGCGGGGGGGGGTGACAAAAACATTCAGTACTTC.

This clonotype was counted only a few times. CDR3 bases: TGTGCCACCAGCGGCGAATTTCTAGCGGGGGGAACAGATACGCAGTATTTT. This codes for CATSGEFLAGGTDTQYF. The rearrangement links TRBV15 to TRBJ2-3; 11 positions agree with TRBD2. Per germline, CDR1 LNHNV and CDR2 YYDKDF (reference sequence). J was trimmed by 3 bases and V by 5 bases; bases with no gene match: 10. The CDR3 contains 17 residues.

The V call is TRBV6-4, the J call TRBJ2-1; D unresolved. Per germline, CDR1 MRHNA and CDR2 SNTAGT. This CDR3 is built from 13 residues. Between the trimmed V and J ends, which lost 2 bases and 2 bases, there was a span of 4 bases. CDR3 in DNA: TGTGCCAGCAGTGACAGGACCTACAATGAGCAGTTCTTC. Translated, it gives CASSDRTYNEQFF.